What follows are 13 T cell receptor beta chains derived from one specimen sequenced in a study of graft-versus-host responses after intestinal transplantation. Data came from immunoSEQ multiplex PCR; TCRdb stores just in-frame clones and leaves some out. This table holds about 20,000 clones, 38% found once. Sequencing used alloreactive CD4+ T cells from a mixed lymphocyte reaction culture, obtained before intestinal transplant. The subset was: CFSE-low proliferating T cells sorted from roughly six-day pre-transplant mixed lymphocyte reaction (GvH or HvG direction). The receptor source for this set is a human patient who received an intestinal transplant.

This clone came up once. The V call is TRBV5-4, the J call TRBJ2-2; 11 nucleotides agree with TRBD1. V lost 3 bases to trimming and J lost 8 bases; unmatched junction nucleotides: 6. Germline V gene lookup returns CDR1 SGHNT and CDR2 YYREEE (reference sequence). This CDR3 region has 15 residues. This CDR3 reads CASSYGQGARGELFF. As DNA, the CDR3 is TGTGCCAGCAGCTACGGACAGGGGGCGCGAGGGGAGCTGTTTTTT.

This clone appeared a few times. This sequence joins TRBV5-4 and TRBJ2-7, with a tentative D call TRBD1 (6 bases). The CDR3 extends over 15 amino acids. Per germline, CDR1 SGHNT and CDR2 YYREEE (reference sequence). V was pared by 6 bases and J by 0 bases, with 16 bases between. CDR3 region: CASNNRDTRSYEQYF. CDR3 DNA sequence: TGTGCCAGCAACAACCGGGACACCCGCTCCTACGAGCAGTACTTC. Full variable domain (missing parts from reference TRBV5-4 and TRBJ2-7): ETGVTQSPTHLIKTRGQQVTLRCSSQSGHNTVSWYQQALGQGPQFIFQYYREEENGRGNFPPRFSGLQFPNYSSELNVNALELDDSALYLCASNNRDTRSYEQYFGPGTRLTVT.

This clone qualifies as medium-sized. This chain uses TRBV7-9 with TRBJ2-7, with D unresolved. Germline V gives CDR1 SEHNR, CDR2 FQNEAQ (reference sequence). The CDR3 contains 12 residues. Deletions cut 2 bases from V and 4 bases from J, with 6 bases between. This CDR3 is CASSLKGYEQYF. The CDR3 DNA is TGTGCCAGCAGCTTAAAAGGGTACGAGCAGTACTTC.

This chain joins TRBV6-6 and TRBJ1-4; weak D call: TRBD1 (6 bases). This CDR3 spans 13 amino acids. Germline assignment: CDR1 MNHNY and CDR2 SVGAGI (reference sequence). V was pared by 2 bases and J by 10 bases, with 11 bases between. CDR3 DNA sequence: TGTGCCAGCAGTTACACGGGGGCAGGAAAACTGTTTTTT. This sequence encodes CASSYTGAGKLFF.

Only a few counts were recorded for this clone. The sample carries other DNA sequences with the same CDR3. This chain links TRBV18 with TRBJ1-5, with a weak D call TRBD1 (6 bases). In germline, CDR1 is KGHSH, CDR2 LQKENI. The V end was cut by 2 bases, the J end by 5 bases, with 7 bases between. The CDR3 is 13 residues long. The CDR3 sequence is CASSPRGDQPQHF. CDR3 DNA sequence: TGTGCCAGCTCACCAAGGGGGGATCAGCCCCAGCATTTT.

This chain connects TRBV18 to TRBJ2-2; possible D gene TRBD2, 5 bases. Germline V gene data show CDR1 as KGHSH and CDR2 as LQKENI. Trimming cost V 6 bases and J 7 bases, with 12 bases left between them. This CDR3 comprises 13 residues. This chain's CDR3 is CASSPAGVGELFF. CDR3 in DNA: TGTGCCAGCTCTCCTGCGGGTGTCGGGGAGCTGTTTTTT.

The chain recombines TRBV27 with TRBJ1-5; D is undetermined. V lost 5 bases, J lost 2 bases, and 13 bases lay in between. Germline V gene sequence: CDR1 MNHEY, CDR2 SMNVEV (reference sequence). The CDR3 is 15 residues long. The CDR3 here is CASSRSTKGNQPQHF. The CDR3 DNA is TGTGCCAGCAGTCGATCTACAAAAGGCAATCAGCCCCAGCATTTT.

The chain joins TRBV6-5 to TRBJ1-1, with D uncertain. Trimming removed 5 bases from V and 11 bases from J, with 18 bases in between. The germline CDR1 and CDR2 sequences are MNHEY and SVGAGI. The CDR3 runs 13 residues. The CDR3 DNA reads TGTGCCAGCAGTGCCCGGGCGGCATCGTACGCTTTCTTT. Translating gives CASSARAASYAFF.

The chain employs TRBV4-2 and TRBJ1-1; TRBD1 is a possible D gene (5 bases). V was pared by 0 bases and J by 6 bases, with 14 bases between. CDR3 length: 15 amino acids. The V gene's germline CDR1 is LGHNA and CDR2 YNFKEQ. The CDR3 coding sequence is TGTGCCAGCAGCCAAGATAGAGGGGCCGGGGCTGAAGCTTTCTTT. Encoded protein: CASSQDRGAGAEAFF.

The CDR3 sequence: CASSESSGSYEQYF. The CDR3, as DNA: TGTGCCAGCAGTGAATCCTCAGGGTCCTACGAGCAGTACTTC. This chain links TRBV25-1 with TRBJ2-7, with a tentative D call TRBD1 (5 bases). This CDR3 has 14 amino acids. The germline V and J ends were trimmed by 1 base and 1 base, with 8 bases remaining between them. Germline loops: CDR1 MGHDK, CDR2 SYGVNS.

The chain has TRBV6-5 and TRBJ1-5; TRBD1 might be the D (6 bases). Germline lookup yields CDR1 MNHEY and CDR2 SVGAGI. The CDR3 is made up of 13 amino acids. The V gene lost 6 bases and the J gene lost 7 bases, with 13 bases spanning the gap. CDR3 DNA sequence: TGTGCCAGCAGGTTAAGGGGGAGACAGCCCCAGCATTTT. Its protein is CASRLRGRQPQHF.

The CDR3 DNA sequence: TGTGCCAGCAGCTTGGGGATCTCTCACGCGTTGGATGAGCAGTTCTTC. Protein sequence: CASSLGISHALDEQFF. V gene TRBV5-4 combines with J gene TRBJ2-1; the D is unclear. V was pared by 0 bases and J by 8 bases, with 18 bases between. CDR1 and CDR2 from the germline V gene are SGHNT and YYREEE (reference sequence). The CDR3 is 16 amino acids.

This clone was detected only a few times. The V and J genes are TRBV7-6 and TRBJ1-1; D gene ambiguous. This CDR3 is 13 amino acids long. Deletions cut 5 bases from V and 2 bases from J, with 9 bases between. The germline V gene has CDR1 SGHVS and CDR2 FNYEAQ. CDR3 amino acids: CASSNRRNTEAFF. CDR3 DNA sequence: TGTGCCAGCAGCAATAGGAGAAACACTGAAGCTTTCTTT.